The source of this T cell receptor (beta chain) is a study of blood T cell repertoires in COVID-19 (dated by TCRdb to the early 2020s). With respect to the entire study: Collaborator samples came from the United States, Italy and Spain and covered acute and convalescent phases of COVID-19. The prospective study material was composed of cDNA or gDNA derived from T cells, B-cell-depleted T cells, or PBMCs. Deeply sampled blood TCRbeta repertoires from subjects exposed to, actively infected with, or recovered from COVID-19 were included in the dataset. The repertoires were released in a freely available public database meant as a resource for research on the immune response to SARS-CoV-2. The samples were drawn from two sources: the first 160 participants of the ongoing ImmuneRACE study, and some 1,300 subjects contributed by 6 global collaborators. A de-identified subject ID, COVID-19 status, age in years and sex were almost always included in the sample metadata. HLA class I and class II types, where available, came from metadata supplied by the sample provider rather than from assay-based typing.

CDR1 LNHDA and CDR2 SQIVND were looked up in the germline V gene (reference sequence). The CDR3 contains 14 residues, cysteine and phenylalanine counted. Only the CDR3 DNA is retained, 42 bases long and in frame from the first base. V lost 7 bases and J lost 7 bases, and the count of bases not matched to a germline gene is 9. TCRbeta CDR3 regions were amplified from genomic DNA using the immunoSEQ Assay, a bias-controlled multiplex PCR. The authors' analysis ran thus. Nucleated cell counts per sample were estimated from amplification of reference gene primers within the assay. To quantify the absolute abundance of each unique TCRbeta CDR3 rearrangement, sequence reads were collapsed and filtered. For each sample, productive Simpson clonality was calculated as the square root of Simpson's diversity index over productive rearrangements. TCRdb re-hosts the immuneACCESS table, in-frame sequences only. Its copies lack some clones; in the studies checked, an unresolved V gene accounts for under half of them, and the cause for the rest is not known. V and J calls and clone size come straight from that table; D and trimming were deduced from the DNA. The sample has about 90,000 clones on record, roughly 83% of them singletons. Roughly 30% of the sample goes to the ten largest clones.

Whole blood was collected in K2EDTA tubes by collaborating institutions according to the institutions' own protocols. For TCRbeta analysis, collaborators shipped samples in one of three forms: frozen whole blood, isolated PBMCs, or DNA extracted from either of those sample types. As regards this clone: Its cognate antigen has yet to be identified. Base qualities are not at hand, and no much larger clone is one base apart.

Study-wide conclusions, independent of this receptor: The quantity of clinical and demographic metadata differed by source and by participant and was supplied without curation.

The sequence derives from a woman of 80 years or more with active or convalescent COVID-19. The specimen sequenced was peripheral blood. The V and J segments used are TRBV19 and TRBJ2-1, and TRBD2 aligns with 8 junction nucleotides. In nucleotide form, the sequence is TGTGCCAGTACTCCTAACGGGGGGGATAATGAGCAGTTCTTC. Its protein is CASTPNGGDNEQFF. The CDR3, completed at both ends by the reference TRBV19 and TRBJ2-1 genes, gives the full variable domain DGGITQSPKYLFRKEGQNVTLSCEQNLNHDAMYWYRQDPGQGLRLIYYSQIVNDFQKGDIAEGYSVSREKKESFPLTVTSAQKNPTAFYLCASTPNGGDNEQFFGPGTRLTVL.